What follows is one T cell receptor (beta chain) and its context. Its target antigen remains unknown. Base qualities were left out, and no much larger clone turns up one base away. The source of the sample is a study of technical replicates of blood from a few donors (dated by TCRdb to 2017 to 2019). The library relied on the immunoSEQ multiplex PCR assay. TCRdb took this table from immuneACCESS and kept in-frame rearrangements with V and J called. Such tables lack part of the clones; where checked against another copy, unresolved V genes explain under half of the gap, and the rest is unexplained. This sample holds around 100,000 clones; about 94% were observed only once. The ten biggest clones cover 0.33% of the sample. The germline V gene sets CDR1 to MDHEN and CDR2 to SYDVKM. The germline V and J ends show losses of 4 bases and 2 bases respectively, and no gene match explains 12 bases of the junction. Spanning cysteine to phenylalanine, the CDR3 consists of 19 amino acids. The sequence is cut down to CDR3 DNA, 57 bases in frame from base 1.

The receptor's source is a human donor in good health. The sequenced sample was T cells isolated from PBMCs. The chain links TRBV28 with TRBJ2-7; TRBD2 lines up with 15 middle nucleotides. The CDR3 is CASSSRPGTSGRLPYEQYF. The sequenced DNA: TGTGCCAGCAGTTCCCGACCGGGGACTAGCGGGAGGTTACCCTACGAGCAGTACTTC.